The entry below gives a single TCR beta chain sequence along with its context. This entry comes from a study of PD-1 blockade in classical Hodgkin lymphoma. This CDR3 has 15 residues. The V and J ends lost 4 bases and 2 bases, in that order; junction bases with no gene match: 6. CDR1 is SGHRS and CDR2 is YFSETQ in the germline V gene. Documented time point: cycle 4 day 1 (C4D1), after 6 weeks of nivolumab. All patients experienced relapse after autologous stem cell transplantation, and brentuximab vedotin exposure was variable. Clones were sequenced by immunoSEQ multiplex PCR, and TCRdb holds only the in-frame ones, with some missing. The data show fewer than 100,000 clones, roughly 91% seen once.

This chain connects TRBV5-1 to TRBJ1-2; 9 bases agree with TRBD1. This receptor was identified in a human donor with classical Hodgkin lymphoma. The sequenced sample was peripheral blood mononuclear cells (PBMCs), obtained before the fourth cycle of nivolumab. CDR3 nucleotides: TGCGCCAGCAGCGCGGGACAGGGATTGAACTATGGCTACACCTTC. It yields the protein CASSAGQGLNYGYTF.